The 13 T cell receptor beta chains in this list originate from one sample, sequenced in a study of CD8 T cells in ankylosing spondylitis. MiXCR was run by TCRdb on the 5' RACE reads, yielding one entry per CDR3 protein. The repertoire holds approximately 140,000 distinct CDR3 sequences, with more than 40% as singletons. The specimen sequenced was synovial fluid, either unsorted or a sorted T cell fraction (not recorded which). These receptors were collected from a male donor with ankylosing spondylitis.

The chain combines TRBV28 with TRBJ2-3; D not resolved. CDR1 is MDHEN and CDR2 is SYDVKM in the germline V gene. The CDR3 consists of 15 residues. The V end was cut by 6 bases, the J end by 2 bases, with 15 bases between. CDR3 amino acids: CASSPQVDHTDTQYF. The CDR3 DNA follows: TGTGCCAGCAGCCCCCAAGTGGATCACACAGATACGCAGTATTTT. The entire variable domain, with the rest obtained from reference TRBV28 and TRBJ2-3, is as follows: DVKVTQSSRYLVKRTGEKVFLECVQDMDHENMFWYRQDPGLGLRLIYFSYDVKMKEKGDIPEGYSVSREKKERFSLILESASTNQTSMYLCASSPQVDHTDTQYFGPGTRLTVL.

The sample holds one count of this clonotype. Here the CDR3 DNA reads TGTGCCAGCAACCCTTGGGCGCAGCAAGAGACCCAGTACTTC. This gives the protein CASNPWAQQETQYF. This chain joins TRBV28 and TRBJ2-5; no clear D gene. The CDR3 has 14 amino acids. Germline values: CDR1 MDHEN, CDR2 SYDVKM. V was pared by 7 bases and J by 2 bases, with 14 bases between. Based on the CDR3 plus reference TRBV28 and TRBJ2-5, the full variable domain is DVKVTQSSRYLVKRTGEKVFLECVQDMDHENMFWYRQDPGLGLRLIYFSYDVKMKEKGDIPEGYSVSREKKERFSLILESASTNQTSMYLCASNPWAQQETQYFGPGTRLLVL.

The rearrangement links TRBV7-9 to TRBJ2-2, with 9 nucleotides matching TRBD2. The CDR3 totals 14 residues. The V segment lost 5 bases and the J segment 4 bases; nucleotides outside the gene matches: 2. CDR1 SEHNR and CDR2 FQNEAQ come from the germline V gene (reference sequence). CDR3 in amino acids: CASSAGLATGELFF. CDR3 in DNA: TGTGCCAGCAGCGCGGGACTAGCCACCGGGGAGCTGTTTTTT.

V and J are TRBV6-1 and TRBJ2-1; D not resolved. The CDR3 has 15 residues. From germline, CDR1 is MNHNS and CDR2 SASEGT. V lost 6 bases to trimming and J lost 4 bases, with 16 bases between them. The chain's CDR3 is CASSLGGGEYNEQFF. CDR3 DNA: TGTGCCAGCAGCTTGGGCGGTGGAGAATACAATGAGCAGTTCTTC.

The table lists this clonotype with a few counts. The DNA of the CDR3 is TGTGCCAGCAGCTCCGGGACAGTGCTCTATGGCTACACCTTC. It specifies CASSSGTVLYGYTF. The chain has TRBV5-8 and TRBJ1-2; TRBD1 agrees at 7 bases. CDR1 is SGHTS and CDR2 is YDEGEE in the germline V gene. The CDR3 has 14 residues. J gave up 4 bases and V 3 bases, and 6 bases lay outside the gene matches.

This clonotype showed up just a few times. The chain is built from TRBV20-1 and TRBJ2-2; possibly TRBD1 or TRBD2 for D (5 bases each). The CDR3 is 16 amino acids. Germline assignment: CDR1 DFQATT and CDR2 SNEGSKA (reference sequence). Deletions cut 6 bases from V and 6 bases from J, with 23 bases between. The CDR3: CSALPFGVGRSGELFF. The CDR3 region has the DNA TGCAGTGCCTTACCCTTCGGTGTGGGACGTTCCGGGGAGCTGTTTTTT.

This clonotype was picked up many times. The chain is built from TRBV27 and TRBJ2-7; weak D call: TRBD1 (5 bases). CDR1 is MNHEY and CDR2 is SMNVEV in the germline V gene (reference sequence). V was cut by 5 bases and J by 4 bases, with 18 bases left in between. This CDR3 region has 15 residues. DNA of the CDR3: TGTGCCAGCAGTCCCCTGCCAGGGATAGGTTACGAGCAGTACTTC. Protein product: CASSPLPGIGYEQYF.

The chain couples TRBV24-1 to TRBJ1-2, with 12 bases aligning to TRBD1. After removal of 9 bases from V and 5 bases from J, the junction contained 6 bases not matched to a gene. Germline V gene sequence: CDR1 KGHDR, CDR2 SFDVKD. This CDR3 has 14 amino acids. CDR3 protein: CATRDRGRRYGYTF. DNA for the CDR3: TGTGCCACCCGGGACAGGGGGCGCCGGTATGGCTACACCTTC.

The chain combines TRBV6-4 with TRBJ2-3; weak D call: TRBD1 (5 bases). The CDR3 loop spans 14 amino acids. Trimming left V 4 bases short and J 1 base short, with 9 bases between. CDR1 is MRHNA and CDR2 is SNTAGT in the germline V gene. In DNA, the CDR3 is TGTGCCAGCAGTGCTATAGGGGGCACAGATACGCAGTATTTT. This encodes CASSAIGGTDTQYF.

This clonotype was counted between two and nine times. CDR3 residues: CASSQDLDGGWGNTIYF. In DNA, the CDR3 is TGCGCCAGCAGCCAAGATTTAGACGGTGGGTGGGGAAACACCATATATTTT. The chain couples TRBV4-3 to TRBJ1-3, with D hard to call. There are 17 residues in the CDR3. V shed 0 bases and J shed 4 bases, with 16 bases lying between them. Per germline, CDR1 LGHNA and CDR2 YSLEER.

The V and J genes are TRBV4-2 and TRBJ2-7; maybe TRBD2 (6 bases). The CDR3 runs to 19 residues. CDR1 and CDR2 (germline): LGHNA, YNFKEQ. Trimming removed 1 base at V and 7 bases at J, with 29 bases between. CDR3 residues: CASSQGRSGLGLGEEEQYF. In DNA, the CDR3 is TGTGCCAGCAGCCAAGGCCGATCCGGACTTGGCTTGGGGGAGGAAGAGCAGTACTTC.

CDR3 bases: TGTGCCAGCAGTTCAGTAGCGGGAGCAGCAGCCTACAATGAGCAGTTCTTC. Protein product: CASSSVAGAAAYNEQFF. The rearrangement links TRBV28 to TRBJ2-1, with 9 bases that match TRBD2. The ends lost 4 bases at V and 2 bases at J; junction bases unmatched: 9. In germline, CDR1 is MDHEN, CDR2 SYDVKM. The length of the CDR3 is 17 residues.

The chain joins TRBV24-1 to TRBJ1-5, with D tentatively TRBD1 (6 bases). The CDR3 consists of 21 residues. Germline CDR1 reads KGHDR; CDR2 reads SFDVKD. V lost 2 bases and J 0 bases, leaving 25 bases between the germline ends. CDR3 sequence: CATSDSDGPEWGGYSNQPQHF. The CDR3 bases are TGTGCCACCAGTGATTCGGACGGTCCGGAGTGGGGGGGCTATAGCAATCAGCCCCAGCATTTT.